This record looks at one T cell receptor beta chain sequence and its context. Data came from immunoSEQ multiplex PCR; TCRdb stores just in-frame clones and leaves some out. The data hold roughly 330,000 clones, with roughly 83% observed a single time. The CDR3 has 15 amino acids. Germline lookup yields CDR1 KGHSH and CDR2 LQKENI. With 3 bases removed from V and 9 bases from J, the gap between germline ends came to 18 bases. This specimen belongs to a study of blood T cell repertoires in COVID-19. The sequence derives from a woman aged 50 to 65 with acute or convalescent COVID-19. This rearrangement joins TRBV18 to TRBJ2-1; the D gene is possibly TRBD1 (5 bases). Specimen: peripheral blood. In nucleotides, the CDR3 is TGTGCCAGCTCACCCAGTAGGGGTGGGTCGGGTGAGCAGTTCTTC. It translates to CASSPSRGGSGEQFF.